The T cell receptor beta chain described here comes from a study of PD-L1 blockade in urothelial cancer. Study summary: Atezolizumab (1,200 mg intravenously every 3 weeks) began around 2014 for patients. At 6 weeks and at 3 weeks (second dose) after treatment start, blood was analyzed. Each blood sample yielded a median of 141,255 T cells.

Some clones are missing from TCRdb's copy, which holds only in-frame ones; the method was immunoSEQ multiplex PCR. The sample yields around 110,000 clones, around 89% seen once. Time point of the sample: peripheral blood 6 weeks after treatment start. This material consisted of PBMCs, taken around atezolizumab (anti-PD-L1) treatment. This sequence originates from a man in his sixties with urothelial cancer.

In DNA form, the CDR3 reads TGCGCCAGCAGCTTCCCGACTAGCGGAAGCACCGGGGAGCTGTTTTTT. As protein: CASSFPTSGSTGELFF. The rearrangement joins TRBV5-1 to TRBJ2-2; 9 nucleotides line up with TRBD2. The CDR3 runs 16 residues. V shed 2 bases, J shed 4 bases, and the junction held 6 bases outside the gene matches. Germline V lookup: CDR1 SGHRS, CDR2 YFSETQ.